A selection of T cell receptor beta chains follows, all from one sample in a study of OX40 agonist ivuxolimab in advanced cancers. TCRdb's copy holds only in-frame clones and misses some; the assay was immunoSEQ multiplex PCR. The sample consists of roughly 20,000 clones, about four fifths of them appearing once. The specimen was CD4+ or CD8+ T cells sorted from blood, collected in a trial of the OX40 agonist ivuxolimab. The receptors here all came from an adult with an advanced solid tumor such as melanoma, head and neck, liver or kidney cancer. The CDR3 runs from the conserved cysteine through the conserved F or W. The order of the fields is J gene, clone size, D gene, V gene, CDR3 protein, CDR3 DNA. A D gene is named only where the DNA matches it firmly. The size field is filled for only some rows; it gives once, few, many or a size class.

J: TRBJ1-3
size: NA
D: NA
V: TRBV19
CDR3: CASSARNSGNTIYF
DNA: TGTGCCAGTAGTGCCCGGAACTCTGGAAACACCATATATTTT

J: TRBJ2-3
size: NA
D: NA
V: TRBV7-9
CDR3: CASSLGRERTDTQYF
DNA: TGTGCCAGCAGCTTAGGCAGGGAGAGGACAGATACGCAGTATTTT

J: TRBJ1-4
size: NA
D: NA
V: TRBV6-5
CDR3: CASSYSYRPSEKLFF
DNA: TGTGCCAGCAGTTACTCCTATCGGCCTAGTGAAAAACTGTTTTTT

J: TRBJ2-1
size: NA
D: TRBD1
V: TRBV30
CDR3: CAWSSDRGYNEQFF
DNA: TGTGCCTGGAGCTCGGACAGGGGATACAATGAGCAGTTCTTC

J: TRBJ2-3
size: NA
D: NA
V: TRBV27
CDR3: CASSSTEQSTDTQYF
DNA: TGTGCCAGCAGTTCAACAGAGCAATCCACAGATACGCAGTATTTT

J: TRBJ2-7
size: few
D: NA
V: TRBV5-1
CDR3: CASSLAGGQSSYEQYF
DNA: TGCGCCAGCAGCTTGGCTGGAGGCCAGAGCTCCTACGAGCAGTACTTC

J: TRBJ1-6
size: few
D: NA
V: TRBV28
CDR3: CASSVPGTGDRTLHF
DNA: TGTGCCAGCAGTGTACCGGGGACGGGGGATCGGACCCTCCACTTT

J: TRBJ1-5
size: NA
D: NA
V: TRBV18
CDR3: CASSLEGENQPQHF
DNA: TGTGCCAGCTCCCTCGAAGGCGAGAATCAGCCCCAGCATTTT

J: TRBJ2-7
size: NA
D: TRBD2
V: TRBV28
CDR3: CASSLSGGADYEQYF
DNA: TGTGCCAGCAGTTTATCCGGGGGGGCGGACTACGAGCAGTACTTC

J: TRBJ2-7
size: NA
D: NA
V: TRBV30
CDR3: CAWSVPGRLYEQYF
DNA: TGTGCCTGGAGTGTACCCGGCAGGTTATACGAGCAGTACTTC

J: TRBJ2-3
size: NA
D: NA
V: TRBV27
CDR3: CASRNRDWGTDTQYF
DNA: TGTGCCAGCAGGAATCGCGACTGGGGCACAGATACGCAGTATTTT

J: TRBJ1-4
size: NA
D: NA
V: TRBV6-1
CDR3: CASGSGGEANEKLFF
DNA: TGTGCCAGCGGCTCGGGAGGGGAGGCTAATGAAAAACTGTTTTTT

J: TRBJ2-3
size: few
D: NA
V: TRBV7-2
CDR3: CASSKGLFTDTQYF
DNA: TGTGCCAGCAGCAAGGGACTGTTCACAGATACGCAGTATTTT

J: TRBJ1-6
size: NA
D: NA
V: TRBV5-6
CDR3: CASSGVTGQSPLHF
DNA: TGTGCCAGCAGCGGGGTCACAGGGCAATCACCCCTCCACTTT

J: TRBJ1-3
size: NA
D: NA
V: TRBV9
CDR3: CASSGMGNTIYF
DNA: TGTGCCAGCAGTGGCATGGGAAACACCATATATTTT

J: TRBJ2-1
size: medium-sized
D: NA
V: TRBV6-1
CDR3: CASSEARGPYNEQFF
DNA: TGTGCCAGCAGTGAAGCACGGGGTCCATACAATGAGCAGTTCTTC

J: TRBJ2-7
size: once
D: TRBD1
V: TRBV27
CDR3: CASSFSGGELSYEQYF
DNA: TGTGCCAGCAGTTTTTCAGGGGGAGAACTATCCTACGAGCAGTACTTC

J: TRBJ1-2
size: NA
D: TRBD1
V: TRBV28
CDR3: CASSLGDRGDYGYTF
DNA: TGTGCCAGCAGTTTGGGGGACAGGGGTGACTATGGCTACACCTTC

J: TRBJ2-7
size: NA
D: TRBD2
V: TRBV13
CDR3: CASSLKAGAYEQYF
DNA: TGTGCCAGCAGCTTAAAGGCGGGGGCCTACGAGCAGTACTTC

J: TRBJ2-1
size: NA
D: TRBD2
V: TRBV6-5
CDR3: CASTAGNLANEQFF
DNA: TGTGCGAGTACAGCGGGAAACCTTGCGAATGAGCAGTTCTTC

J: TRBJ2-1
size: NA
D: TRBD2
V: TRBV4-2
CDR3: CASSPTSGGADRIAEQFF
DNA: TGTGCCAGCAGCCCAACTAGCGGGGGGGCCGATAGAATTGCTGAGCAGTTCTTC

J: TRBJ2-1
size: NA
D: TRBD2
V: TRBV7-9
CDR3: CASSLFPGLAFNEQFF
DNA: TGTGCCAGCAGCTTATTCCCGGGACTAGCCTTCAATGAGCAGTTCTTC

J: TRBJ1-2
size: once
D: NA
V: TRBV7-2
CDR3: CASSLGTVDSPAF
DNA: TGTGCCAGCAGCTTAGGGACAGTAGACTCCCCCGCCTTC

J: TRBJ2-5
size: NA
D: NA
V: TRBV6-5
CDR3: CASSYSTRHKQETQYF
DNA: TGTGCCAGCAGTTACTCGACTAGACACAAGCAAGAGACCCAGTACTTC

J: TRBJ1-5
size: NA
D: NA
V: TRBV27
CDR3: CASSPLNQPQHF
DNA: TGTGCCAGCAGTCCCCTGAATCAGCCCCAGCATTTT

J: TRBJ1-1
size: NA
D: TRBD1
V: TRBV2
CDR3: CASRYSTGENTEAFF
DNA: TGTGCCAGCAGATATTCGACAGGGGAGAACACTGAAGCTTTCTTT

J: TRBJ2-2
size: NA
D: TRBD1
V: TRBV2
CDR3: CASSEGQGAAGELFF
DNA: TGTGCCAGCAGTGAAGGGCAGGGGGCGGCCGGGGAGCTGTTTTTT

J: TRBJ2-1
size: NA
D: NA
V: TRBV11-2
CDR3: CASSLETFQISYNEQFF
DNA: TGTGCCAGCAGCTTAGAAACCTTCCAGATCTCCTACAATGAGCAGTTCTTC

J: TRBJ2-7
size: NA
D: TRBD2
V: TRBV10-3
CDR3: CAVGQRESSYEQYF
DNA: TGTGCCGTCGGTCAGCGGGAGTCGTCCTACGAGCAGTACTTC

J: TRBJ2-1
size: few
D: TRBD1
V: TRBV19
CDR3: CASSKGQGYNEQFF
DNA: TGTGCCAGTAGTAAGGGACAGGGGTACAATGAGCAGTTCTTC

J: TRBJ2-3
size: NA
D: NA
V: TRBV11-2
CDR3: CASRGLLLADTQYF
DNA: TGTGCCAGCAGGGGCCTCCTTCTCGCAGATACGCAGTATTTT

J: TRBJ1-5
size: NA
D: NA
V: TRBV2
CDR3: CASSSDSSHSNQPQHF
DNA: TGTGCCAGCAGTTCGGATTCAAGTCATAGCAATCAGCCCCAGCATTTT

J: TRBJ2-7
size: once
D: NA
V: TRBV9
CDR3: CASSVGGAHSYEQYF
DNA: TGTGCCAGCAGCGTAGGAGGCGCCCACTCCTACGAGCAGTACTTC

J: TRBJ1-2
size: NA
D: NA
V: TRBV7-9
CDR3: CASSLGGVNYGYTF
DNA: TGTGCCAGCAGCTTAGGGGGGGTAAACTATGGCTACACCTTC

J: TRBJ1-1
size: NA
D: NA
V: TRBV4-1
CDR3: CASSQGAGEAFF
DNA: TGCGCCAGCAGCCAAGGTGCTGGTGAAGCTTTCTTT

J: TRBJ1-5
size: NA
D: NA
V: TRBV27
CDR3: CASSLAGGNQPQHF
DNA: TGTGCCAGCAGTTTAGCAGGGGGCAATCAGCCCCAGCATTTT

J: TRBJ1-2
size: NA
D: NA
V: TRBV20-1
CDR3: CSARDRDGYTF
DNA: TGCAGTGCTAGAGATCGGGATGGCTACACCTTC

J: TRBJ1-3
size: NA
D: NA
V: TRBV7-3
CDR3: CASSLSGQISIRGLYF
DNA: TGTGCCAGCAGCCTCTCTGGACAGATCTCAATAAGGGGATTATATTTT

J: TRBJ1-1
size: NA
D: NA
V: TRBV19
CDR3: CASSMAEWEGPMNTEAFF
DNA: TGTGCCAGTAGTATGGCGGAGTGGGAGGGCCCAATGAACACTGAAGCTTTCTTT

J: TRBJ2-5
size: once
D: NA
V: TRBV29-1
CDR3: CSPPFSEETQYF
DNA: TGCAGCCCCCCGTTCAGCGAAGAGACCCAGTACTTC

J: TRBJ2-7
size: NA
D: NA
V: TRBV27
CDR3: CASYASSYEQYF
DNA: TGTGCCAGCTATGCCAGCTCCTACGAGCAGTACTTC

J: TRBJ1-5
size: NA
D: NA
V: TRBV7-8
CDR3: CASTRGGPSNQPQHF
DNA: TGTGCCAGCACCAGAGGGGGGCCTAGCAATCAGCCCCAGCATTTT

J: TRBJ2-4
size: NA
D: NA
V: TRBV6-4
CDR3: CASSDGSQDIQYF
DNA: TGTGCCAGCAGTGACGGGTCCCAGGACATTCAGTACTTC

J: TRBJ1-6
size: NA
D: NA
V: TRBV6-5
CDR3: CASSSDSLNSPLHF
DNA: TGTGCCAGCAGCTCGGACTCCCTTAATTCACCCCTCCACTTT

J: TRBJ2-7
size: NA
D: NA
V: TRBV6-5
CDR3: CASKYLAGQSYEQYF
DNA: TGTGCCAGCAAATATCTGGCGGGGCAATCCTACGAGCAGTACTTC

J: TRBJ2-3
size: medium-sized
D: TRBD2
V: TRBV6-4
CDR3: CASSRSGGATDTQYF
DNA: TGTGCCAGCAGTCGCAGCGGGGGGGCTACAGATACGCAGTATTTT

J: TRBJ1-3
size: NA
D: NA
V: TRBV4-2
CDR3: CASSPGITGNTIYF
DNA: TGTGCCAGCAGCCCCGGGATTACTGGAAACACCATATATTTT

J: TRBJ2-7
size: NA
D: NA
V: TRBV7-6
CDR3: CASSLAAQMSGEQYF
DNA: TGTGCCAGCAGCTTAGCAGCCCAGATGAGCGGCGAGCAGTACTTC

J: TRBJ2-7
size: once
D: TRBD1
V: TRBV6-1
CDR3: CASSERKHGTGAYEQYF
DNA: TGTGCCAGCAGTGAAAGGAAGCACGGGACAGGCGCCTACGAGCAGTACTTC

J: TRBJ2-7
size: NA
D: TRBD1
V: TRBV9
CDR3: CASSVGQGDEQYF
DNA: TGTGCCAGCAGCGTAGGACAGGGTGACGAGCAGTACTTC

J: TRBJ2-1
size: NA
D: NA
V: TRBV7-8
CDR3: CASSSDAGLGNEQFF
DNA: TGTGCCAGCAGTTCCGACGCGGGCCTAGGGAATGAGCAGTTCTTC

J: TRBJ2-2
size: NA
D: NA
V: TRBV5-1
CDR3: CASSSDITGELFF
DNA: TGCGCCAGCAGCTCCGACATCACCGGGGAGCTGTTTTTT

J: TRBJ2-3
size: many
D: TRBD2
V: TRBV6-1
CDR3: CASSELAGGPDTQYF
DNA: TGTGCCAGCAGTGAACTAGCGGGGGGGCCAGATACGCAGTATTTT

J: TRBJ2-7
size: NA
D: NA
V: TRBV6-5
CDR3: CASSYSDGSSYEQYF
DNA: TGTGCCAGCAGTTACTCGGACGGGAGCTCCTACGAGCAGTACTTC

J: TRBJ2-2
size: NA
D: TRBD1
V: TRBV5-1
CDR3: CASSLSDRGPLTGELFF
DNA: TGCGCCAGCAGCTTGTCGGACAGGGGGCCCCTAACCGGGGAGCTGTTTTTT

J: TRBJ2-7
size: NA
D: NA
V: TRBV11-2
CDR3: CASSSDYEQYF
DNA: TGTGCCAGCAGCTCCGATTACGAGCAGTACTTC

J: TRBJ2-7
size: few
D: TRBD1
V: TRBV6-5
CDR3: CASSPGTGKYEQYF
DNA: TGTGCCAGCAGCCCCGGGACAGGGAAGTACGAGCAGTACTTC

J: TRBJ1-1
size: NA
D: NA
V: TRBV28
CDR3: CASSFSGGYTEAFF
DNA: TGTGCCAGCAGTTTTTCGGGGGGGTACACTGAAGCTTTCTTT

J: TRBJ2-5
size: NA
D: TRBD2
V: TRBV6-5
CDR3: CASSLTSGEEETQYF
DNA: TGTGCCAGCAGTTTGACTAGCGGGGAAGAAGAGACCCAGTACTTC